One sample yielded the 25 T cell receptor beta chains listed below, sequenced in a study of T-cell memory formation after mild COVID-19. TCRdb reprocessed the 5' RACE reads with MiXCR, giving one entry per CDR3 protein. The repertoire holds roughly 250,000 distinct CDR3 sequences, with around 17% as singletons. Sample: PBMCs or a T cell subset sorted from them (not recorded which). These receptors were taken from a man aged 18 to 35 who had mild COVID-19 (a few samples of this study predate the infection). Cell type and time point are not known.

This chain uses TRBV5-1 with TRBJ2-1; D may be TRBD2 (6 bases). Trimming shortened V by 3 bases and J by 0 bases, and 13 bases separated the two germline ends. CDR3 length: 16 residues. Germline V lookup: CDR1 SGHRS, CDR2 YFSETQ. The CDR3 DNA is TGCGCCAGCAGCTCCCTAGCGTTTAGCTCCTACAATGAGCAGTTCTTC. Translated: CASSSLAFSSYNEQFF.

J is TRBJ2-3 and V is TRBV5-4; the match to TRBD1 covers 7 bases. The ends lost 4 bases at V and 7 bases at J; junction bases unmatched: 12. Germline-derived CDR1 and CDR2 are SGHNT and YYREEE (reference sequence). This CDR3 is built from 15 residues. CDR3 in amino acids: CASSLSRTGSYTQYF. The CDR3 DNA sequence: TGTGCCAGCAGCCTGAGCCGGACAGGATCATATACGCAGTATTTT.

The gene calls are TRBV3-1 and TRBJ1-2; no clear D. V was clipped by 7 bases and J by 4 bases, with 7 bases between them. The CDR3 loop spans 11 amino acids. The germline V gene has CDR1 LGHDT and CDR2 YNNKEL (reference sequence). The CDR3 loop is CASKGFYGYTF. CDR3 nucleotides: TGTGCCAGCAAGGGATTCTATGGCTACACCTTC.

This sequence joins TRBV4-3 and TRBJ2-1; D might be TRBD2 (6 bases). CDR1 and CDR2 (germline): LGHNA, YSLEER. This CDR3 comprises 15 residues. The ends were cut back, 5 bases at V and 7 bases at J, with 18 bases in the middle. The CDR3 protein is CASSARLEGVNEQFF. CDR3 coding DNA: TGCGCCAGCAGCGCCCGACTAGAAGGGGTGAATGAGCAGTTCTTC.

The chain recombines TRBV3-1 with TRBJ1-1; no reliable D call. This CDR3 has 13 amino acids. Germline CDR1 and CDR2: LGHDT and YNNKEL (reference sequence). Trimming stripped 2 bases from V and 5 bases from J, with 9 bases between. The CDR3 DNA sequence: TGTGCCAGCAGCCAATTGGCGGCTACTGAAGCTTTCTTT. Translation gives CASSQLAATEAFF.

This clonotype was counted at least ten times. DNA for the CDR3: TGCAGTGCTAGGATTGAGCGCACCTACGAGCAGTACTTC. This encodes CSARIERTYEQYF. The V and J genes are TRBV20-1 and TRBJ2-7, with D hard to call. The germline V and J ends were trimmed by 3 bases and 2 bases, with 11 bases remaining between them. CDR1 is DFQATT and CDR2 is SNEGSKA in the germline V gene (reference sequence). This CDR3 contains 13 residues.

The V gene is TRBV5-1, the J gene TRBJ1-1, with D unresolved. Trimming stripped 2 bases from V and 0 bases from J, with 8 bases between. CDR3 size: 14 residues. Per the germline V gene, CDR1 is SGHRS and CDR2 is YFSETQ. The CDR3 sequence is CASSLIYMNTEAFF. CDR3 bases: TGCGCCAGCAGCTTAATATACATGAACACTGAAGCTTTCTTT.

The chain couples TRBV27 to TRBJ2-2; D unresolved. The CDR3 totals 14 residues. Germline V lookup: CDR1 MNHEY, CDR2 SMNVEV (reference sequence). Trimming stripped 4 bases from V and 4 bases from J, with 10 bases between. This chain's CDR3 is CASSSTGGTGELFF. CDR3 bases: TGTGCCAGCAGTTCTACCGGTGGCACCGGGGAGCTGTTTTTT.

The V and J genes are TRBV11-2 and TRBJ2-3; D unresolved. The CDR3 is 14 amino acids. V lost 7 bases and J lost 1, with 12 bases in between. Per germline, CDR1 SGHAT and CDR2 FQNNGV. In nucleotides, the CDR3 is TGTGCCAGCATCCAAACATGGGGCACAGATACGCAGTATTTT. Protein product: CASIQTWGTDTQYF.

This sequence joins TRBV20-1 and TRBJ1-1; D perhaps matches TRBD1 (6 bases). The CDR3 totals 13 residues. The V and J ends lost 2 bases and 0 bases respectively, with 7 bases between them. Germline values: CDR1 DFQATT, CDR2 SNEGSKA (reference sequence). The CDR3 coding sequence is TGCAGTGCTAGAACAGGGATGAACACTGAAGCTTTCTTT. Amino acid sequence: CSARTGMNTEAFF.

The chain recombines TRBV9 with TRBJ2-7; D remains ambiguous. This CDR3 contains 15 residues. V was cut by 4 bases and J by 6 bases, with 20 bases left in between. Germline V gene data show CDR1 as SGDLS and CDR2 as YYNGEE. The CDR3 DNA sequence: TGTGCCAGCAGCTCGCAAGCCTCTGGCACCTCCGAGCAGTACTTC. It is translated as CASSSQASGTSEQYF.

In this sample, this clonotype turned up many times. The V gene is TRBV4-3, the J gene TRBJ2-5; the match to TRBD1 covers 7 bases. CDR3 length: 14 amino acids. Trimming cost V 4 bases and J 6 bases; bases outside gene matches: 8. Germline V gene data show CDR1 as LGHNA and CDR2 as YSLEER. The chain's CDR3 is CASSPRQGVKTQYF. CDR3 sequence (DNA): TGCGCCAGCAGCCCCCGACAGGGAGTAAAGACCCAGTACTTC.

The chain joins TRBV7-2 to TRBJ2-1, with 9 nucleotides matching TRBD1. Germline CDR1 SGHTA, CDR2 FQGNSA. This CDR3 is built from 13 residues. Trimming took 2 bases from V and 11 from J; bases not matched to a gene: 4. The CDR3 coding sequence is TGTGCCAGCAGCTTAAGGGACAGGGACCAGCAGTTCTTC. Protein product: CASSLRDRDQQFF.

This chain links TRBV4-2 with TRBJ1-1; no clear D. The CDR3 runs to 14 residues. The ends were cut back, 0 bases at V and 2 bases at J, with 7 bases in the middle. The germline gives CDR1 LGHNA, CDR2 YNFKEQ. The CDR3 sequence: CASSQDRGNTEAFF. The CDR3 region has the DNA TGTGCCAGCAGCCAAGACCGAGGAAACACTGAAGCTTTCTTT.

In DNA form, the CDR3 reads TGCAGTGCTAGATTAACAGGGAACGAAAAACTGTTTTTT. Translating gives CSARLTGNEKLFF. V is TRBV20-1 and J is TRBJ1-4; D might be TRBD1 (6 bases). CDR1 is DFQATT and CDR2 is SNEGSKA in the germline V gene (reference sequence). The CDR3 contains 13 residues. The germline V and J ends were trimmed by 2 bases and 8 bases, with 12 bases remaining between them.

V usage is TRBV19 and J usage is TRBJ1-2; 7 bases are shared with TRBD1. V shed 2 bases and J 6 bases; nucleotides not matched to a gene: 3. Germline V gene data show CDR1 as LNHDA and CDR2 as SQIVND (reference sequence). The CDR3 totals 13 residues. DNA for the CDR3: TGTGCCAGTAGTATACGACAGGGCAATGGCTACACCTTC. It translates to CASSIRQGNGYTF.

This clonotype was seen only a few times. V usage is TRBV2 and J usage is TRBJ2-7, with 10 bases aligning to TRBD1. V was pared by 9 bases and J by 3 bases, with 8 bases of the junction left unmatched. The CDR3 is 14 residues long. From germline, CDR1 is SNHLY and CDR2 FYNNEI. The CDR3 here is CASVPGTGDYEQYF. The CDR3 DNA sequence: TGTGCCAGTGTGCCCGGGACAGGGGACTACGAGCAGTACTTC.

This sequence joins TRBV7-2 and TRBJ1-6; tentative D call: TRBD1 (6 bases). The CDR3 totals 16 residues. V lost 5 bases and J lost 10, with 21 bases in between. The V gene's germline CDR1 is SGHTA and CDR2 FQGNSA. CDR3 DNA sequence: TGTGCCAGCAGCCCCCGCGCAGGGGCGAAGAGCTCACCCCTCCACTTT. This sequence encodes CASSPRAGAKSSPLHF.

The J gene is TRBJ1-2, the V gene TRBV7-2; perhaps TRBD1 as D (6 bases). Germline V CDR1 and CDR2: SGHTA, FQGNSA. The CDR3 contains 15 residues. Trimming cost V 1 base and J 4 bases, with 13 bases left between them. CDR3 DNA: TGTGCCAGCAGCTTAGGGCGGACAGTGACCTATGGCTACACCTTC. Amino acids: CASSLGRTVTYGYTF.

V usage is TRBV5-1 and J usage is TRBJ2-7, with D perhaps given as TRBD1 or TRBD2 (5 bases each). This CDR3 is built from 14 residues. Germline CDR1 SGHRS, CDR2 YFSETQ. V lost 4 bases to trimming and J lost 4 bases, with 15 bases between them. As DNA, the CDR3 is TGCGCCAGCAGCGGATCGGGACGGATGTACGAGCAGTACTTC. It specifies CASSGSGRMYEQYF.

This chain connects TRBV6-2 or TRBV6-3 to TRBJ2-7; 8 bases line up with TRBD2. This CDR3 has 13 amino acids. The V segment lost 7 bases and the J segment 2 bases; nucleotides outside the gene matches: 4. In germline, CDR1 is MNHEY, CDR2 SVGEGT. In nucleotides, the CDR3 is TGTGCCAGCAAACGGGGGGGGGCCTACGAGCAGTACGTC. Translated: CASKRGGAYEQYV.

This clonotype was detected a few times. The genes are TRBV4-1 and TRBJ2-4, with unresolved D. The CDR3 spans 16 residues. The ends were cut back, 1 base at V and 6 bases at J, with 16 bases in the middle. Looked up from germline, CDR1 is MGHRA and CDR2 is YSYEKL. The CDR3 region is CASSQATIRFGNIQYF. The CDR3 DNA sequence: TGCGCCAGCAGCCAAGCTACTATAAGGTTTGGAAACATTCAGTACTTC.

This clonotype has only a few counts. The chain is built from TRBV25-1 and TRBJ1-4, with a possible D match to TRBD1 (5 bases). The CDR3 consists of 14 residues. Germline V gives CDR1 MGHDK, CDR2 SYGVNS. The V end was cut by 0 bases, the J end by 7 bases, with 9 bases between. The CDR3 here is CASSEYQGSEKLFF. The CDR3 DNA sequence: TGTGCCAGCAGTGAATACCAGGGCAGTGAAAAACTGTTTTTT.

This clonotype has a handful of counts. The V and J genes are TRBV12-3 or TRBV12-4 and TRBJ1-4, with D unresolved. This CDR3 is 15 amino acids long. Trimming removed 4 bases from V and 4 bases from J, with 13 bases in between. The CDR3 loop is CASSYIMPGNEKLFF. The CDR3 DNA reads as TGTGCCAGCAGTTATATTATGCCCGGTAATGAAAAACTGTTTTTT.

The gene calls are TRBV25-1 and TRBJ2-5; TRBD1 aligns across 7 bases. Germline lookup yields CDR1 MGHDK and CDR2 SYGVNS. V lost 2 bases, J lost 5 bases, and 14 bases stayed unmatched. There are 17 residues in the CDR3. The CDR3 DNA reads as TGTGCCAGCAGTGAAGGAAGACAGACAGGGCGGTGGGAGACCCAGTACTTC. This sequence encodes CASSEGRQTGRWETQYF.